This T cell receptor beta chain originates from a study of blood T cell repertoires in COVID-19 (dated by TCRdb to about 2020). About the investigation overall: The collaborator samples originated in the United States, Italy and Spain and spanned the acute and convalescent phases of COVID-19. Where available, HLA class I and class II types were taken from metadata supplied by the sample provider and were not determined by assay-based typing. The prospective study material was composed of cDNA or gDNA derived from T cells, B-cell-depleted T cells, or PBMCs. A freely available public database, intended as a resource for researchers studying the immune response to SARS-CoV-2, is where the repertoires were released. Subjects who had been exposed to COVID-19, were actively infected with it, or had recovered from it provided the deeply sampled blood TCRbeta repertoires that made up the dataset. Samples were obtained from the ongoing ImmuneRACE study (first 160 participants) and from roughly 1,300 subjects provided by 6 global collaborators. The sample metadata nearly always contained a de-identified subject ID, COVID-19 status, age in years and sex. The research as a whole found: How much clinical and demographic metadata was included differed by source and by participant, and the metadata was provided uncurated.

In the case of this clone: The antigen it binds to is not known. There are no base qualities to consult, and no much larger clone falls within one base.

TCRbeta CDR3 regions were amplified from genomic DNA using the immunoSEQ Assay, a bias-controlled multiplex PCR. As for the authors' bioinformatics: Nucleated cell counts per sample were estimated from amplification of reference gene primers within the assay. To quantify the absolute abundance of each unique TCRbeta CDR3 rearrangement, sequence reads were collapsed and filtered. For each sample, productive Simpson clonality was calculated by taking the square root of Simpson's diversity index across productive rearrangements. The table comes from immuneACCESS by way of TCRdb, which keeps in-frame sequences with V and J called. Part of the clones is missing from these tables; in studies checked, under half for an unresolved V gene and the rest for unknown reasons. The DNA gave D and trimming, while V, J and clone size come from that table. The sample contains about 200,000 clones, about 86% of them found a single time. Together, the top ten hold 6% to 8% of the sample.

Participants in the prospective study were aged about 18 to 95 years, lived in 20 to 30 United States geographic areas, and enrolled through a virtual design. In the prospective study, participants were assigned to cohorts based on the clinical history participants reported in a screening survey and a study questionnaire. ImmuneRACE Cohort 3 recovered participants were defined by two consecutive negative NP/OP PCR tests, healthcare professional clearance, or symptom resolution. Each participant in the prospective study had whole blood, serum and a nasopharyngeal or oropharyngeal swab collected by mobile phlebotomists. Over an approximately 2-month period, participants in the prospective study had the option of providing additional blood draws and questionnaires. Blood samples from the prospective study were shipped frozen or at room temperature prior to DNA extraction. The sequenced sample was PBMCs or T cells enriched from blood (not recorded which). This sequence originates from a man aged 40-55 years who had recovered from COVID-19.

CDR3 protein: CASSLGFQGGRQPQHF. The sequenced DNA: TGCGCCAGCAGCCTTGGGTTTCAAGGAGGTCGACAGCCCCAGCATTTT. The V gene is TRBV4-1 and the J gene is TRBJ1-5, with no confidently assigned D gene. The CDR3, cysteine through phenylalanine, is 16 amino acids long. The kept DNA is CDR3 alone, 48 bases in frame from the first base. According to the germline V gene, CDR1 reads MGHRA and CDR2 reads YSYEKL. At the junction V is shortened by 4 bases and J by 7 bases, with 20 bases in between.